The rows below give T cell receptor beta chains drawn from one sample of a study of cytomegalovirus exposure and HLA in healthy donors. Here immunoSEQ multiplex PCR was the method, and the copy in TCRdb shows in-frame clones only, minus some. The sample has more than 90,000 clones, about 81% seen once. The sequenced sample consisted of PBMCs. The receptors were sampled from a woman aged 40 to 50 in good health and CMV-seropositive. Both conserved end residues are part of each CDR3. Fields, in order: CDR3 protein, CDR3 DNA, J gene, clone size, V gene, D gene. The D gene is left open where the match is weak. Size values are once, few and many counts, or a class for expanded clones, and some rows have none.

CASTLGGLNIQYF TGTGCCAGCACCTTAGGGGGACTAAACATTCAGTACTTC TRBJ2-4 NA TRBV7-2 NA
CAISGEGRMNTEAFF TGTGCCATCAGTGGGGAGGGACGTATGAACACTGAAGCTTTCTTT TRBJ1-1 once TRBV10-3 NA
CASSAQGAGEKLFF TGTGCCAGCAGCGCACAGGGCGCAGGTGAAAAACTGTTTTTT TRBJ1-4 NA TRBV5-4 NA
CASSHGTGVDTQYF TGTGCCAGCAGCCACGGGACAGGGGTAGATACGCAGTATTTT TRBJ2-3 NA TRBV13 TRBD1
CASSLMSIGQNHEQYF TGTGCCAGCAGCTTAATGAGCATCGGACAGAATCACGAGCAGTACTTC TRBJ2-7 NA TRBV7-9 NA
CASLSGQGGKPQHF TGTGCCAGCCTTTCGGGACAGGGTGGTAAGCCCCAGCATTTT TRBJ1-5 NA TRBV28 TRBD1
CASYSGGQTYGYTF TGTGCCAGCTATTCGGGAGGACAGACCTATGGCTACACCTTC TRBJ1-2 NA TRBV5-4 NA
CATSRPPGLAFYEQYF TGTGCCACCAGCAGACCCCCGGGACTAGCGTTCTACGAGCAGTACTTC TRBJ2-7 NA TRBV15 TRBD2
CASSLAGGGDEQYF TGTGCCAGCAGCTTAGCGGGAGGCGGGGACGAGCAGTACTTC TRBJ2-7 NA TRBV11-2 TRBD2
CASSLGTAYNEQFF TGTGCCAGCAGCCTCGGGACAGCCTACAATGAGCAGTTCTTC TRBJ2-1 NA TRBV7-3 TRBD1
CASSPTGRDSPLHF TGTGCCAGCTCACCAACAGGCCGCGATTCACCCCTCCACTTT TRBJ1-6 NA TRBV18 NA
CASSQGTSGRTDTQYF TGTGCCAGCAGCCAAGGGACTAGCGGACGCACAGATACGCAGTATTTT TRBJ2-3 NA TRBV4-2 TRBD2
CASSLLGATEAFF TGTGCCAGCAGTTTATTGGGGGCCACTGAAGCTTTCTTT TRBJ1-1 NA TRBV28 NA
CASSGGPGSTGELFF TGTGCCAGCAGCGGGGGCCCGGGGAGCACCGGGGAGCTGTTTTTT TRBJ2-2 NA TRBV11-1 NA
CASRSTDRETQYF TGTGCCAGCAGGTCCACCGACAGAGAGACCCAGTACTTC TRBJ2-5 NA TRBV5-4 NA
CASSLGVLAGGDNNEQFF TGTGCCAGCAGCTTAGGGGTTCTAGCGGGAGGGGATAACAATGAGCAGTTCTTC TRBJ2-1 NA TRBV7-9 TRBD2
CASSAGTSGQETQYF TGTGCCAGCAGCGCCGGGACTAGCGGACAAGAGACCCAGTACTTC TRBJ2-5 NA TRBV9 TRBD2
CASRREREETQYF TGTGCCAGCAGAAGGGAGCGGGAAGAGACCCAGTACTTC TRBJ2-5 NA TRBV2 NA
CASSFRQGGETQYF TGTGCCAGCAGTTTTCGACAGGGCGGGGAGACCCAGTACTTC TRBJ2-5 NA TRBV28 TRBD1
CAWSETGIGDYTF TGTGCCTGGTCGGAAACGGGCATAGGGGATTACACCTTC TRBJ1-2 NA TRBV30 NA
CASSEQRLAGGYYEQYF TGTGCCAGCAGTGAACAGCGACTAGCGGGAGGTTACTACGAGCAGTACTTC TRBJ2-7 few TRBV6-1 TRBD2
CASGRTGELFF TGTGCCAGCGGGAGGACCGGGGAGCTGTTTTTT TRBJ2-2 NA TRBV7-9 NA
CASNSGRNSDTQYF TGTGCCAGCAACAGCGGGAGGAACTCAGATACGCAGTATTTT TRBJ2-3 few TRBV6-1 TRBD2
CASRTDTGAEQYF TGTGCCAGCCGGACAGACACTGGGGCCGAGCAGTACTTC TRBJ2-7 NA TRBV2 NA
CASSERSEVQETQYF TGTGCCAGCAGTGAACGCTCAGAAGTACAAGAGACCCAGTACTTC TRBJ2-5 NA TRBV25-1 NA
CASSHGGNQPQHF TGTGCCAGCAGCCACGGGGGGAATCAGCCCCAGCATTTT TRBJ1-5 once TRBV5-6 NA
CASSYSTVPGQPQHF TGTGCCAGCAGTTACTCTACGGTTCCGGGTCAGCCCCAGCATTTT TRBJ1-5 NA TRBV6-6 NA
CASSLGSSGANVLTF TGTGCCAGCAGCTTGGGGAGCTCTGGGGCCAACGTCCTGACTTTC TRBJ2-6 NA TRBV7-6 NA
CSVDLDNTDTQYF TGCAGCGTTGACTTGGACAACACAGATACGCAGTATTTT TRBJ2-3 NA TRBV29-1 NA
CASRATGSGETQYF TGTGCCAGCAGAGCTACAGGGTCTGGGGAGACCCAGTACTTC TRBJ2-5 NA TRBV28 NA
CASSLARDLNYNEQFF TGCGCCAGCAGCTTGGCCCGGGATTTAAACTACAATGAGCAGTTCTTC TRBJ2-1 NA TRBV5-1 NA
CASSDRAGRYNEQFF TGTGCCAGCAGTGATCGGGCGGGCCGGTACAATGAGCAGTTCTTC TRBJ2-1 NA TRBV2 NA
CASQGTPYEQYF TGTGCCAGCCAGGGCACTCCCTACGAGCAGTACTTC TRBJ2-7 NA TRBV27 NA
CASSVDLENEQFF TGTGCCAGCAGCGTAGATTTAGAAAATGAGCAGTTCTTC TRBJ2-1 NA TRBV9 NA
CAWRPNRRCTDTQYF TGTGCCTGGAGACCTAACAGGAGATGCACAGATACGCAGTATTTT TRBJ2-3 NA TRBV30 NA
CASSLRTSGLGEQYF TGTGCCAGCAGTTTAAGGACTAGCGGGCTTGGCGAGCAGTACTTC TRBJ2-7 few TRBV11-3 TRBD2
CASSESRQGGYGYTF TGTGCCAGCAGTGAGTCACGACAGGGAGGCTATGGCTACACCTTC TRBJ1-2 NA TRBV6-1 TRBD1
CASSKRLAGAGSSTDTQYF TGTGCCAGTAGTAAAAGGCTAGCGGGAGCCGGGAGTAGCACAGATACGCAGTATTTT TRBJ2-3 NA TRBV19 TRBD2
CASSPDGVTGSYGYTF TGTGCCAGCAGCCCGGATGGGGTGACAGGGTCCTATGGCTACACCTTC TRBJ1-2 NA TRBV4-2 TRBD1
CSVALTGVIDEQYF TGCAGCGTTGCCCTGACAGGGGTGATAGACGAGCAGTACTTC TRBJ2-7 NA TRBV29-1 TRBD1
CASQVNNEQFF TGTGCCAGCCAGGTCAACAATGAGCAGTTCTTC TRBJ2-1 NA TRBV2 NA
CASSLSGITGELFF TGTGCCAGCAGCTTGTCAGGGATCACCGGGGAGCTGTTTTTT TRBJ2-2 NA TRBV5-4 NA
CASSSGLADASTDTQYF TGTGCCAGCAGCTCGGGACTAGCGGATGCTAGCACAGATACGCAGTATTTT TRBJ2-3 NA TRBV11-3 TRBD2
CASSIAAGGTDTQYF TGTGCCAGCTCAATCGCAGCGGGGGGCACAGATACGCAGTATTTT TRBJ2-3 NA TRBV18 TRBD2